The 27 T cell receptor beta chains listed next were all sequenced from one sample in a study of cytomegalovirus exposure and HLA in healthy donors. The repertoire was sequenced with immunoSEQ multiplex PCR; TCRdb's copy has only in-frame clones and lacks some. The table records 120,000 or so clones, 89% of them present only once. The sequenced material came from PBMCs. These receptor sequences come from a woman between 18 and 29 years old in good health and CMV-seronegative.

The rearrangement joins TRBV7-2 to TRBJ1-2; 10 bases map to TRBD1. V shed 5 bases, J shed 2 bases, and the junction held 5 bases outside the gene matches. Germline CDR1 reads SGHTA; CDR2 reads FQGNSA. The CDR3 covers 15 residues. The CDR3 protein is CASSPRTGGNYGYTF. The CDR3 DNA reads as TGTGCCAGCAGCCCCCGGACAGGGGGAAACTATGGCTACACCTTC.

The V and J genes are TRBV7-8 and TRBJ2-1; D ambiguous. Germline-derived CDR1 and CDR2 are SGHVS and FQNEAQ. CDR3 length: 15 amino acids. The germline V and J ends were trimmed by 3 bases and 3 bases, with 12 bases remaining between them. This CDR3 reads CASSFGRNIYNEQFF. Written as DNA, the CDR3 is TGTGCCAGCAGCTTTGGCAGGAATATCTACAATGAGCAGTTCTTC.

The CDR3 region has the DNA TGTGCCAGCAGCCCGAGCGAGTACACTGAAGCTTTCTTT. Its translation is CASSPSEYTEAFF. This chain links TRBV2 with TRBJ1-1; D ambiguous. The germline V gene encodes CDR1 SNHLY and CDR2 FYNNEI. Trimming took off 6 bases at V and 3 bases at J, with 11 bases between the two ends. The CDR3 extends over 13 amino acids.

J is TRBJ2-2 and V is TRBV4-2; 7 nucleotides line up with TRBD2. The CDR3 length is 17 residues. Germline CDR1 reads LGHNA; CDR2 reads YNFKEQ. V trimming: 1 base; J trimming: 6 bases; junction bases outside the gene matches: 11. CDR3 residues: CASSQAARETTSGELFF. DNA for the CDR3: TGTGCCAGCAGCCAAGCCGCGCGGGAGACGACATCCGGGGAGCTGTTTTTT.

V gene TRBV28 combines with J gene TRBJ2-2; 7 bases align to TRBD2. The trim removed 5 bases at V and 4 bases at J, leaving 10 bases unmatched. Germline CDR1 MDHEN, CDR2 SYDVKM. CDR3 length: 16 amino acids. The DNA for the CDR3 is TGTGCCAGCAGTGAGACCGGGACTAAAATCACCGGGGAGCTGTTTTTT. Encoded protein: CASSETGTKITGELFF.

V usage is TRBV5-1 and J usage is TRBJ2-2, with 7 bases fitting TRBD1. The CDR3 loop spans 15 amino acids. Germline-derived CDR1 and CDR2 are SGHRS and YFSETQ. J was trimmed by 5 bases and V by 5 bases; bases with no gene match: 9. CDR3 in amino acids: CASRPGQSFTGELFF. DNA of the CDR3: TGCGCCAGCAGACCGGGACAGAGTTTTACCGGGGAGCTGTTTTTT.

The chain has TRBV11-3 and TRBJ2-5, with D uncertain. V lost 7 bases, J lost 5 bases, and 11 bases lay in between. Germline lookup yields CDR1 SGHNT and CDR2 YENEEA. The CDR3 runs 12 residues. The CDR3 sequence is CASTPTRETQYF. The CDR3, as DNA: TGTGCCAGCACCCCTACCCGGGAGACCCAGTACTTC.

The chain has TRBV5-1 and TRBJ2-1; 11 positions match TRBD2. The junction had 5 bases not matched to a gene; V was cut back by 4 bases and J by 5 bases. CDR1 and CDR2 from the germline V gene are SGHRS and YFSETQ. This CDR3 region has 15 residues. DNA for the CDR3: TGCGCCAGCAGCCCGACTAGCGGGACTCACAATGAGCAGTTCTTC. Its translation is CASSPTSGTHNEQFF.

This clone was detected once. The rearrangement joins TRBV30 to TRBJ2-7, with a tentative D call TRBD1 (5 bases). V gave up 2 bases and J gave up 7 bases, with 12 bases separating them. The CDR3 runs 12 residues. Germline V gene data show CDR1 as GTSNPN and CDR2 as SVGIG (reference sequence). The CDR3 sequence: CAWSRGSLEQYF. The CDR3 DNA follows: TGTGCCTGGAGTAGGGGCAGCCTGGAGCAGTACTTC. Filled out from reference TRBV30 and TRBJ2-7, the complete variable domain reads SQTIHQWPATLVQPVGSPLSLECTVEGTSNPNLYWYRQAAGRGLQLLFYSVGIGQISSEVPQNLSASRPQDRQFILSSKKLLLSDSGFYLCAWSRGSLEQYFGPGTRLTVT.

The CDR3 region is CASSSGGGIEAFF. For the CDR3, the DNA is TGTGCCAGCAGCTCAGGTGGGGGGATTGAAGCTTTCTTT. The rearrangement joins TRBV5-6 to TRBJ1-1; D is possibly TRBD1 (5 bases). The CDR3 loop spans 13 amino acids. Trimming shortened V by 3 bases and J by 7 bases, and 13 bases separated the two germline ends. From germline, CDR1 is SGHDT and CDR2 YYEEEE.

The rearrangement uses TRBV27 and TRBJ2-7; 10 bases fit TRBD2. Germline V gives CDR1 MNHEY, CDR2 SMNVEV (reference sequence). Germline trimming cut 3 bases from V and 4 bases from J; bases unmatched to any gene: 3. CDR3 length equals 14 residues. CDR3 sequence: CASSFASGRYEQYF. DNA of the CDR3: TGTGCCAGCAGTTTTGCTAGCGGGAGATACGAGCAGTACTTC.

The rearrangement joins TRBV5-1 to TRBJ1-2, with TRBD1 identical over 10 bases. The CDR3 length is 17 residues. V lost 0 bases to trimming and J lost 7 bases; unmatched junction nucleotides: 12. Germline V gene sequence: CDR1 SGHRS, CDR2 YFSETQ. The DNA for the CDR3 is TGCGCCAGCAGCTTGGAGACTAGGGGGACAGGGGCCTCTGGCTACACCTTC. Its protein is CASSLETRGTGASGYTF.

This sequence joins TRBV2 and TRBJ2-3; 9 positions match TRBD2. Losses at the gene ends were 6 bases for V and 0 bases for J; bases not matched to a gene: 4. Per the germline V gene, CDR1 is SNHLY and CDR2 is FYNNEI. The CDR3 has 15 amino acids. CDR3 region: CASSVAGASTDTQYF. The CDR3 nucleotides read TGTGCCAGCAGCGTAGCGGGAGCTAGCACAGATACGCAGTATTTT. Combining the CDR3 with reference TRBV2 and TRBJ2-3 gives the whole variable domain EPEVTQTPSHQVTQMGQEVILRCVPISNHLYFYWYRQILGQKVEFLVSFYNNEISEKSEIFDDQFSVERPDGSNFTLKIRSTKLEDSAMYFCASSVAGASTDTQYFGPGTRLTVL.

CDR3 in DNA: TGTGCCAGCAGTCCCGGGACAGGGTTCACAGATACGCAGTATTTT. The encoded protein is CASSPGTGFTDTQYF. This rearrangement joins TRBV5-6 to TRBJ2-3, with 9 positions matching TRBD1. The CDR3 contains 15 residues. CDR1 and CDR2 from the germline V gene are SGHDT and YYEEEE. The junction had 6 bases not matched to a gene; V was cut back by 5 bases and J by 2 bases.

The chain links TRBV14 to TRBJ1-2; D call uncertain. The CDR3 totals 14 residues. V lost 0 bases to trimming and J lost 4 bases, with 9 bases between them. The germline V gene has CDR1 SGHDN and CDR2 FVKESK. The CDR3 coding sequence is TGTGCCAGCAGCCAAGATCGCGTTAGCTATGGCTACACCTTC. Translating it yields CASSQDRVSYGYTF.

The chain joins TRBV30 to TRBJ1-2; TRBD1 matches at 7 bases. J lost 8 bases, V lost 0 bases, and 6 bases had no gene match. This CDR3 region has 13 residues. The germline CDR1 and CDR2 sequences are GTSNPN and SVGIG (reference sequence). The CDR3: CAWSVPQGYGYTF. DNA of the CDR3: TGTGCCTGGAGTGTACCACAGGGGTACGGCTACACCTTC.

This clone was counted a single time. The rearrangement joins TRBV30 to TRBJ2-1; D might be TRBD1 (6 bases). CDR1 GTSNPN and CDR2 SVGIG come from the germline V gene (reference sequence). The ends were cut back, 0 bases at V and 8 bases at J, with 11 bases in the middle. This CDR3 has 13 residues. This CDR3 is CAWSVGQSHEQFF. In nucleotides, the CDR3 is TGTGCCTGGAGTGTAGGACAGTCACATGAGCAGTTCTTC.

The chain employs TRBV6-5 and TRBJ2-1; TRBD2 matches 11 bases. CDR3 length equals 16 residues. Germline V gene lookup returns CDR1 MNHEY and CDR2 SVGAGI. V dropped 4 bases and J dropped 5; count of bases not matched to a gene: 7. The CDR3 sequence is CASSLTSGKVNNEQFF. In DNA, the CDR3 is TGTGCCAGCAGTTTGACTAGCGGGAAGGTAAACAATGAGCAGTTCTTC.

The gene calls are TRBV7-6 and TRBJ2-1; TRBD2 matches 7 bases. The CDR3 sequence is 16 residues long. Germline CDR1 is SGHVS and CDR2 is FNYEAQ. The V segment lost 2 bases and the J segment 3 bases; nucleotides outside the gene matches: 7. The CDR3, as DNA: TGTGCCAGCAGCTTAAGGTCTAGCGGCCTCTACAATGAGCAGTTCTTC. Translation gives CASSLRSSGLYNEQFF.

The gene calls are TRBV9 and TRBJ1-2; TRBD1 aligns across 10 bases. Trimming removed 0 bases from V and 8 bases from J; junction bases left unmatched: 10. This CDR3 has 16 residues. Per germline, CDR1 SGDLS and CDR2 YYNGEE. The DNA for the CDR3 is TGTGCCAGCAGCGTAGGAACGGGACAGGGGCAGCGGGGCTACACCTTC. It is translated as CASSVGTGQGQRGYTF.

The V and J genes are TRBV29-1 and TRBJ1-2, with D perhaps matching TRBD1 (6 bases). CDR1 and CDR2 (germline): SQVTM, ANQGSEA. CDR3 size: 13 residues. The ends were cut back, 3 bases at V and 6 bases at J, with 14 bases in the middle. The CDR3 here is CSVEEQGPNGYTF. As DNA, the CDR3 is TGCAGCGTTGAGGAACAGGGACCCAATGGCTACACCTTC.

V and J are TRBV4-1 and TRBJ2-1; 9 bases map to TRBD2. This CDR3 is 18 amino acids long. Unmatched junction bases numbered 9, after V lost 0 bases and J lost 3 bases. CDR1 and CDR2 (germline): MGHRA, YSYEKL. The CDR3 reads CASSQDQRGRAYYNEQFF. CDR3 bases: TGCGCCAGCAGCCAAGATCAACGCGGGAGGGCCTACTACAATGAGCAGTTCTTC.

This clone was seen a handful of times. The chain employs TRBV4-2 and TRBJ2-7, with a tentative D call TRBD1 (6 bases). V was shortened by 8 bases and J by 1 base, with 15 bases between the two germline ends. CDR3 length equals 14 residues. The germline V gene encodes CDR1 LGHNA and CDR2 YNFKEQ. The CDR3 loop is CASPLDRQSYEQYF. The CDR3 coding sequence is TGTGCCAGCCCATTAGACAGGCAATCCTACGAGCAGTACTTC.

The genes are TRBV2 and TRBJ2-1; 16 bases map to TRBD2. Germline assignment: CDR1 SNHLY and CDR2 FYNNEI. The CDR3 has 16 residues. V shed 6 bases and J 6 bases; nucleotides not matched to a gene: 5. CDR3 nucleotide sequence: TGTGCCAGCAGGGGACTAGCGGGAGGGCCGGGCAATGAGCAGTTCTTC. Its translation: CASRGLAGGPGNEQFF.

This clone appeared once. J is TRBJ2-2 and V is TRBV28; possible D gene TRBD2, 6 bases. Trimming took 5 bases from V and 2 from J, leaving 12 bases between them. There are 15 residues in the CDR3. The germline CDR1 and CDR2 sequences are MDHEN and SYDVKM. This CDR3 is CASSAGTYNTGELFF. The CDR3 DNA is TGTGCCAGCAGTGCCGGGACTTACAACACCGGGGAGCTGTTTTTT. Combining the CDR3 with reference TRBV28 and TRBJ2-2 gives the whole variable domain DVKVTQSSRYLVKRTGEKVFLECVQDMDHENMFWYRQDPGLGLRLIYFSYDVKMKEKGDIPEGYSVSREKKERFSLILESASTNQTSMYLCASSAGTYNTGELFFGEGSRLTVL.

This chain links TRBV11-2 with TRBJ2-7; TRBD1 agrees at 7 bases. The CDR3 covers 14 residues. Looked up from germline, CDR1 is SGHAT and CDR2 is FQNNGV. The junction had 6 bases not matched to a gene; V was cut back by 4 bases and J by 3 bases. This CDR3 reads CASSSGQADYEQYF. The CDR3 nucleotides are TGTGCCAGCAGCTCCGGACAGGCCGACTACGAGCAGTACTTC.

The rearrangement uses TRBV28 and TRBJ1-1; D might be TRBD1 (5 bases). Trimming left V 8 bases short and J 1 base short, with 14 bases between. Germline CDR1 and CDR2: MDHEN and SYDVKM. The CDR3 is 14 amino acids. Here the CDR3 reads CASLAPGKNTEAFF. For the CDR3, the DNA is TGTGCCAGCCTGGCCCCAGGGAAGAACACTGAAGCTTTCTTT.